The clone carrying this T cell receptor (beta chain) was recorded only once. The antigen is unknown. The CDR3 is 13 residues long. Germline V gene sequence: CDR1 SGHTA, CDR2 FQGTGA. Trimming shortened V by 5 bases and J by 4 bases, and 11 bases separated the two germline ends. Then a second PCR, running about 6 to 12 cycles, was carried out with a sample-barcoded 5' primer and a J-beta primer mix. Sequencing yielded, for each sample, at least 2.5 million paired-end reads carrying CDR3. TCRdb reprocessed the 5' RACE reads via MiXCR and lists one record per CDR3 protein. The sample lists approximately 350,000 distinct CDR3 sequences, roughly half occurring once. This entry comes from a study of blood T cells in healthy people across ages. Study outcomes and limitations: Older individuals had lower TCR beta diversity per million T cells (the decline was roughly linear). Because donor CMV status was unknown, expanded clonotype changes were possibly confounded.

Each donor was a healthy Caucasian individual from Russia, aged 6 to 90. This clonotype was obtained from a man in his 60s in good health. The rearrangement uses TRBV7-3 and TRBJ1-1; D might be TRBD1 (5 bases). Sequenced: blood. In nucleotides, the CDR3 is TGTGCCAGCAGCCCGGGGACTAGCACTGAAGCTTTCTTT. Its translation is CASSPGTSTEAFF.